This TCR beta chain was obtained from a study of T cell responses to AZD1222 COVID-19 vaccine. The overall study: Second doses that came at about 4 or about 12 weeks were put together.

The V gene lost 6 bases and the J gene lost 7 bases, with 19 bases spanning the gap. Germline V gene data show CDR1 as SNHLY and CDR2 as FYNNEI. There are 15 residues in the CDR3. The method was immunoSEQ multiplex PCR; TCRdb's version includes in-frame clones alone and lacks a portion of them. The table has around 150,000 clones, 94% seen once. This sequence joins TRBV2 and TRBJ2-1; a possible D gene is TRBD1 (7 bases). The input for sequencing was peripheral blood, taken on day 0 of AZD1222 vaccination. The sequence came from an adult in good health. In DNA, the CDR3 is TGTGCCAGCAGCGGGGCATACAGGGGAGGAAATGAGCAGTTCTTC. This sequence encodes CASSGAYRGGNEQFF.